This T cell receptor beta chain was captured in a study of post-analysis software for immune sequencing data. Study-wide points: Patients with multiple sclerosis recorded significantly lower normalized Chao1 diversity than controls, the study found. TRBV segments more frequent in patients than in controls numbered about five and included TRBV5-6, TRBV5-1 and TRBV20-1. Co-batched samples clustered tightly together by F measure.

To note about this clonotype: Antigen unknown.

V lost 2 bases to trimming and J lost 2 bases; unmatched junction nucleotides: 8. The CDR3 runs to 16 residues. Per germline, CDR1 KGHSH and CDR2 LQKENI. TCR beta libraries were prepared from cDNA with unique molecular identifiers. Roughly 450,000 cDNA molecules were recovered from an input of about 1 to 10 million T cells. TCRdb reanalysed the PCR reads using MiXCR and keeps one entry per CDR3 protein. The sample yields 820,000 or so distinct CDR3 sequences, around 53% seen once. This chain links TRBV18 with TRBJ2-5; 7 nucleotides line up with TRBD1. The sequencing input was blood. The TCR was taken from a girl between 5 and 17 years old with multiple sclerosis. CDR3 protein: CASSPNRTGFQETQYF. The CDR3 DNA reads TGTGCCAGCTCACCAAATAGGACAGGCTTTCAAGAGACCCAGTACTTC. The full variable domain, its missing parts supplied by reference TRBV18 and TRBJ2-5, is NAGVMQNPRHLVRRRGQEARLRCSPMKGHSHVYWYRQLPEEGLKFMVYLQKENIIDESGMPKERFSAEFPKEGPSILRIQQVVRGDSAAYFCASSPNRTGFQETQYFGPGTRLLVL.